A selection of T cell receptor beta chains follows, all from one sample in a study of CD8+CD57+ T cells in acquired aplastic anemia. TCRdb ran MiXCR on the reads and lists one entry per CDR3 protein. The sample has fewer than 200,000 distinct CDR3 sequences, roughly 50% seen once. The sequenced sample consisted of sorted CD4+, CD8+, or CD8+CD57+ T cells (not recorded which) from PBMCs. The origin of the receptors is a human donor with aplastic anemia. Both conserved end residues are part of each CDR3. Fields, in order: J gene, V gene, CDR3 protein.

j_gene: TRBJ2-1; v_gene: TRBV19; CDR3aa: CASSAQSEQFF
j_gene: TRBJ2-5; v_gene: TRBV12-3/TRBV12-4; CDR3aa: CASRSSGGGTETQYF
j_gene: TRBJ1-4; v_gene: TRBV2; CDR3aa: CASRAETNEKLFF
j_gene: TRBJ1-1; v_gene: TRBV18; CDR3aa: CASSPGPGGTEAFF
j_gene: TRBJ2-7; v_gene: TRBV14; CDR3aa: CASSPRAVYEQYF
j_gene: TRBJ2-3; v_gene: TRBV24-1; CDR3aa: CATSEPGLAGDTQYF
j_gene: TRBJ2-3; v_gene: TRBV7-9; CDR3aa: CASSLEDSTDTQYF
j_gene: TRBJ2-1; v_gene: TRBV24-1; CDR3aa: CATSDPASNNEQFF
j_gene: TRBJ2-7; v_gene: TRBV5-1; CDR3aa: CASSFGISGKTYEQYF
j_gene: TRBJ2-3; v_gene: TRBV5-1; CDR3aa: CASSPVGAGASTDTQYF
j_gene: TRBJ1-5; v_gene: TRBV29-1; CDR3aa: CSVEAGRNQPQHF
j_gene: TRBJ1-6; v_gene: TRBV7-6; CDR3aa: CASSPGTGSPLHF
j_gene: TRBJ1-2; v_gene: TRBV2; CDR3aa: CASMGGAGGYTF
j_gene: TRBJ2-7; v_gene: TRBV12-3/TRBV12-4; CDR3aa: CASSLGADEQYF
j_gene: TRBJ2-7; v_gene: TRBV29-1; CDR3aa: CSVAQVWSEQYF
j_gene: TRBJ1-3; v_gene: TRBV20-1; CDR3aa: CSAGGTISGNTIYF
j_gene: TRBJ2-1; v_gene: TRBV10-3; CDR3aa: CAISGSSGTGGVNEQFF
j_gene: TRBJ2-5; v_gene: TRBV20-1; CDR3aa: CSASGAGDQETQYF
j_gene: TRBJ1-6; v_gene: TRBV6-9; CDR3aa: CASSSPSPLHF
j_gene: TRBJ2-7; v_gene: TRBV7-9; CDR3aa: CASSPQSGYEQYF
j_gene: TRBJ2-3; v_gene: TRBV6-1; CDR3aa: CASRRADTQYF
j_gene: TRBJ1-2; v_gene: TRBV3-1; CDR3aa: CASSPRGGRASYGYTF
j_gene: TRBJ1-2; v_gene: TRBV7-2; CDR3aa: CASSPLIQGGYGYTF